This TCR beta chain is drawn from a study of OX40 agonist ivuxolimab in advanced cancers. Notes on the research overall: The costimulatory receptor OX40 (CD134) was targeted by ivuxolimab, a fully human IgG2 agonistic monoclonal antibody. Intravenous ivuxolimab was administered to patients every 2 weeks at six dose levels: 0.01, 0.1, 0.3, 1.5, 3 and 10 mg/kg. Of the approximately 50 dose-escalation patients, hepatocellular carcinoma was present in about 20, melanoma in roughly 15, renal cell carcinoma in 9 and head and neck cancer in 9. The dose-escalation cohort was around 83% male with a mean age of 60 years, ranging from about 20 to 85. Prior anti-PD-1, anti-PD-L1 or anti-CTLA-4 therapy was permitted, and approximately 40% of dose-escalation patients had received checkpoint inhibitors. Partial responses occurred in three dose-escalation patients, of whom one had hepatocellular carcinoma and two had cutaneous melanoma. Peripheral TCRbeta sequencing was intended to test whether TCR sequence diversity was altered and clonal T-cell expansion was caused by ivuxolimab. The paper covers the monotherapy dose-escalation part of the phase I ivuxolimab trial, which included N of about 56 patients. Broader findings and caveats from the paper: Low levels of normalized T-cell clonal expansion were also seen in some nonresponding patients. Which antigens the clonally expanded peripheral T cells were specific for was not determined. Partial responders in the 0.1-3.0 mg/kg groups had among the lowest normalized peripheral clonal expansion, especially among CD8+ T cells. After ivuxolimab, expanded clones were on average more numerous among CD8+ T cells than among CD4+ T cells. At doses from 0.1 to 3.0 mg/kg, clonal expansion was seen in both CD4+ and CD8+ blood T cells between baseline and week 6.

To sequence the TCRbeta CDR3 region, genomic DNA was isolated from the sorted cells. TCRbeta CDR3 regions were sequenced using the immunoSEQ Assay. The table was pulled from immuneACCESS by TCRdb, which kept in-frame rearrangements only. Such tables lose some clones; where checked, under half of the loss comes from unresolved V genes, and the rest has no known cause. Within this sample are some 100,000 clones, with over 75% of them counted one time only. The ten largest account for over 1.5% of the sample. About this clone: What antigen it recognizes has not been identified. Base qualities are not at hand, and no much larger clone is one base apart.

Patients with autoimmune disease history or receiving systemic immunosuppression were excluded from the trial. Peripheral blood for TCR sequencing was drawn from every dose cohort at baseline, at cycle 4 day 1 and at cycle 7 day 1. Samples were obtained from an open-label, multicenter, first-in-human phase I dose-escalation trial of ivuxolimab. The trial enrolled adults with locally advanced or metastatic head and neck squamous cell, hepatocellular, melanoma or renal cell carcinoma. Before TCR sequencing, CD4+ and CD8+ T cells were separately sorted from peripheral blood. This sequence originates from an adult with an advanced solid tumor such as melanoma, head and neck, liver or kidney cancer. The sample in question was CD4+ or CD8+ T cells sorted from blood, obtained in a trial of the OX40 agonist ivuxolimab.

The CDR3 region: CASSLVSGGGDGYTF. The DNA is as follows: TGTGCCAGCAGCTTAGTGTCGGGCGGAGGGGATGGCTACACCTTC. The chain joins TRBV7-2 to TRBJ1-2; a tentative D call is TRBD1 (5 bases match). Inclusive of the bounding cysteine and phenylalanine, the CDR3 is 15 residues long. The only DNA kept is the CDR3, 45 bases in frame from the first base. Taken from the germline V gene, the CDR1 and CDR2 loops are SGHTA and FQGNSA. V drops 1 base and J drops 6 bases, leaving 15 bases in between.